This T cell receptor beta chain was recorded in a study of cytomegalovirus exposure and HLA in healthy donors. Primers for the PCR totalled 60 Vbeta and 13 Jbeta. Sequencing used immunoSEQ multiplex PCR; TCRdb keeps in-frame clones, though not all of them. The sample has 150,000 to 200,000 clones; about three quarters are singletons. This CDR3 has 13 amino acids. The germline V gene encodes CDR1 SGHRS and CDR2 YFSETQ. V lost 0 bases and J 7 bases, leaving 5 bases between the germline ends. The receptor was derived from a woman aged 40 to 55 in good health and CMV-seronegative. This rearrangement joins TRBV5-1 to TRBJ1-6, with D tentatively TRBD1 (5 bases). The sequenced material came from PBMCs. The DNA for the CDR3 is TGCGCCAGCAGCTTGGGACAGAATTCACCCCTCCACTTT. This codes for CASSLGQNSPLHF.